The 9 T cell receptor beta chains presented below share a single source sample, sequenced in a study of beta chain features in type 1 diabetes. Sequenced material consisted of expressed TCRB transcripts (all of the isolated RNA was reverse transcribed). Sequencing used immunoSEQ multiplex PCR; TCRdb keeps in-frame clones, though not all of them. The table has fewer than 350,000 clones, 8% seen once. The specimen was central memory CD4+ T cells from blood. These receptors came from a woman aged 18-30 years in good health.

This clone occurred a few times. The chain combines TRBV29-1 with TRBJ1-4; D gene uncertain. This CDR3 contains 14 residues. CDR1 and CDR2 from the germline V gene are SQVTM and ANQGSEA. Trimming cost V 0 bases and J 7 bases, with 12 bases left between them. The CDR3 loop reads CSVEDRAQAEKLFF. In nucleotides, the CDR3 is TGCAGCGTTGAAGACCGGGCGCAGGCTGAAAAACTGTTTTTT.

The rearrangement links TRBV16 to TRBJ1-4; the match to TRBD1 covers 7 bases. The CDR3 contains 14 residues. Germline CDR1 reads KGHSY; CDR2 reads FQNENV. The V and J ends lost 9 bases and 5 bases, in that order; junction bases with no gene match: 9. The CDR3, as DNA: TGTGCCAGTCTTGGGGGACAGTACAATGAAAAACTGTTTTTT. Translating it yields CASLGGQYNEKLFF.

CDR3 DNA sequence: TGTGCCAGCAGCTTAGGCCTGCAGGGGAGGAATACGCAGTATTTT. Encoded protein: CASSLGLQGRNTQYF. V and J are TRBV11-3 and TRBJ2-3, with D perhaps matching TRBD1 or TRBD2 (6 bases each). The CDR3 is made up of 15 amino acids. With 1 base removed from V and 7 bases from J, the gap between germline ends came to 15 bases. The germline CDR1 and CDR2 sequences are SGHNT and YENEEA.

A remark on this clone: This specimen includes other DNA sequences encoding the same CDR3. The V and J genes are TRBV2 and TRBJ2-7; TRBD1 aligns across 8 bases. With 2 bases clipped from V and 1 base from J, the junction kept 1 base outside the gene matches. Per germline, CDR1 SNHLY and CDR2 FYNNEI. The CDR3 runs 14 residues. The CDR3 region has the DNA TGTGCCAGCAGTGAACAGGGGGCTTCCTACGAGCAGTACGTC. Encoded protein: CASSEQGASYEQYV.

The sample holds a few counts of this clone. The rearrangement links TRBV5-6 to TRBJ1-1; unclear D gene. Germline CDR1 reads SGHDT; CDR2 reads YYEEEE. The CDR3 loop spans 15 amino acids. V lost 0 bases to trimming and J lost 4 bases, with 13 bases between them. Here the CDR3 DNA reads TGTGCCAGCAGCTTGGATCCAGCAGGAGGCACTGAAGCTTTCTTT. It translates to CASSLDPAGGTEAFF.

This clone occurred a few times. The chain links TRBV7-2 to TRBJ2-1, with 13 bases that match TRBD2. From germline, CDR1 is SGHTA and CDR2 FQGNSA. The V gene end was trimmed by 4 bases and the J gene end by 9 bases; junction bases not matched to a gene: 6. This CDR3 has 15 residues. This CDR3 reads CASSSTSGRTIEQFF. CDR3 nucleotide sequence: TGTGCCAGCAGCTCGACTAGCGGGAGGACCATTGAGCAGTTCTTC.

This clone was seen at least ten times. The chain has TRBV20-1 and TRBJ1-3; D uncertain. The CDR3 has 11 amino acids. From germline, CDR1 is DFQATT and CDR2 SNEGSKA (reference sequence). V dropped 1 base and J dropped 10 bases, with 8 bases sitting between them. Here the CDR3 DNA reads TGCAGTGCTAGAGCTGGGAGGACCATATATTTT. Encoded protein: CSARAGRTIYF.

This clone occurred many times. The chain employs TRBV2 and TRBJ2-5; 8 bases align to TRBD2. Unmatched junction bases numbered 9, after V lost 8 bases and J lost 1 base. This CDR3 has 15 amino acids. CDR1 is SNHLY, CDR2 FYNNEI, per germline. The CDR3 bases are TGTGCCAGCTCCCTGGAAGCGGGGGCCCAAGAGACCCAGTACTTC. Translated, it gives CASSLEAGAQETQYF.

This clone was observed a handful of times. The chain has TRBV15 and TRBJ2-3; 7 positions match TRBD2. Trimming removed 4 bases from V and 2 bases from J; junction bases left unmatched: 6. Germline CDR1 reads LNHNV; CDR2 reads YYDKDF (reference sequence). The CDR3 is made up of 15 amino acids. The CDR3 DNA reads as TGTGCCACCAGCATGGCGGGGGACCCCACAGATACGCAGTATTTT. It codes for CATSMAGDPTDTQYF. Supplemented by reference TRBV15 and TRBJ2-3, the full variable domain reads DAMVIQNPRYQVTQFGKPVTLSCSQTLNHNVMYWYQQKSSQAPKLLFHYYDKDFNNEADTPDNFQSRRPNTSFCFLDIRSPGLGDTAMYLCATSMAGDPTDTQYFGPGTRLTVL.